This is a list of T cell receptor beta chains from one sample in a study of long-term antiretroviral therapy in people with HIV. The assay was immunoSEQ multiplex PCR, and TCRdb's table has in-frame clones only and misses some. Here the sample spans tens of thousands of clones, approximately 83% being singletons. Material: unsorted PBMCs, obtained 2.2 years after starting antiretroviral therapy. These TCRs come from a man aged 18 to 29 with HIV. Both conserved end residues are part of each CDR3. The D gene is left open where the match is weak. Clone size is given for some rows only: seen once, a few or many times, or a class if the clone is expanded.

V gene: TRBV27
CDR3 length: 14
clone size: .
J gene: TRBJ2-7
D gene: TRBD2
CDR3 DNA: TGTGCCAGCAGTCTGAGGACTAGCGGTTACGAGCAGTACTTC
CDR3 protein: CASSLRTSGYEQYF

V gene: TRBV7-3
CDR3 length: 15
clone size: .
J gene: TRBJ2-3
D gene: TRBD2
CDR3 DNA: TGTGCCAGTTCCGGCAGCGGGGGGGGCCCTGATACGCAGTATTTT
CDR3 protein: CASSGSGGGPDTQYF

V gene: TRBV9
CDR3 length: 16
clone size: .
J gene: TRBJ2-3
D gene: .
CDR3 DNA: TGTGCCAGCAGCGTAGGGCGAGGTGGTAGCACAGATACGCAGTATTTT
CDR3 protein: CASSVGRGGSTDTQYF

V gene: TRBV27
CDR3 length: 15
clone size: .
J gene: TRBJ2-7
D gene: TRBD2
CDR3 DNA: TGTGCCAGCAGTTTAAGGATGGGAGGGTTCTACGAGCAGTACTTC
CDR3 protein: CASSLRMGGFYEQYF

V gene: TRBV29-1
CDR3 length: 14
clone size: .
J gene: TRBJ2-5
D gene: .
CDR3 DNA: TGCAGCGTTGAAGTCGCAGGTTCTTTGGAGACCCAGTACTTC
CDR3 protein: CSVEVAGSLETQYF

V gene: TRBV4-3
CDR3 length: 15
clone size: .
J gene: TRBJ2-5
D gene: .
CDR3 DNA: TGCGCCAGCAGCCAAGTGGGCTTCCTGGGGGAGACCCAGTACTTC
CDR3 protein: CASSQVGFLGETQYF

V gene: TRBV12-5
CDR3 length: 13
clone size: .
J gene: TRBJ1-2
D gene: .
CDR3 DNA: TGTGCTAGTGGTTTGAAATCCCAAAAAGACTACACCTTC
CDR3 protein: CASGLKSQKDYTF

V gene: TRBV11-3
CDR3 length: 17
clone size: once
J gene: TRBJ2-1
D gene: TRBD2
CDR3 DNA: TGTGCCAGCAGCCCCCGGGAGGGCCTAAGCTCCTACAATGAGCAGTTCTTC
CDR3 protein: CASSPREGLSSYNEQFF

V gene: TRBV5-1
CDR3 length: 17
clone size: .
J gene: TRBJ1-1
D gene: TRBD1
CDR3 DNA: TGCGCCAGCAGCGTAATAGACAGGGGACCCATCAACACTGAAGCTTTCTTT
CDR3 protein: CASSVIDRGPINTEAFF

V gene: TRBV28
CDR3 length: 13
clone size: .
J gene: TRBJ2-1
D gene: TRBD2
CDR3 DNA: TGTGCCACCGCTAGCGGGACCTACAATGAGCAGTTCTTC
CDR3 protein: CATASGTYNEQFF

V gene: TRBV19
CDR3 length: 14
clone size: few
J gene: TRBJ2-1
D gene: .
CDR3 DNA: TGTGCCAGTAGTACGAGACGCTCCTACAATGAGCAGTTCTTC
CDR3 protein: CASSTRRSYNEQFF

V gene: TRBV4-2
CDR3 length: 18
clone size: once
J gene: TRBJ1-1
D gene: TRBD1
CDR3 DNA: TGTGCCAGCAGCCAATTTGGACAGGGAAGATTTGGAAACACTGAAGCTTTCTTT
CDR3 protein: CASSQFGQGRFGNTEAFF

V gene: TRBV7-8
CDR3 length: 17
clone size: .
J gene: TRBJ1-5
D gene: .
CDR3 DNA: TGTGCCAGCAGCTTAGTGGAGGGAGGTTGGGGCAATCAGCCCCAGCATTTT
CDR3 protein: CASSLVEGGWGNQPQHF

V gene: TRBV7-2
CDR3 length: 14
clone size: .
J gene: TRBJ2-7
D gene: TRBD2
CDR3 DNA: TGTGCCAGCAGCTTAGCGGGGGACTACTACGAGCAGTACTTC
CDR3 protein: CASSLAGDYYEQYF

V gene: TRBV30
CDR3 length: 15
clone size: .
J gene: TRBJ2-4
D gene: .
CDR3 DNA: TGTGCCTGGAACGAGAGGGGCACCAACAAAAACATTCAGTACTTC
CDR3 protein: CAWNERGTNKNIQYF

V gene: TRBV7-9
CDR3 length: 13
clone size: few
J gene: TRBJ1-5
D gene: .
CDR3 DNA: TGTGCCAGCAGCTTGTCGTTCGATCAGCCCCAGCATTTT
CDR3 protein: CASSLSFDQPQHF

V gene: TRBV5-4
CDR3 length: 14
clone size: .
J gene: TRBJ1-1
D gene: .
CDR3 DNA: TGTGCCAGCAGCCTCCCCGGGACTCCTTATGAAGCTTTCTTT
CDR3 protein: CASSLPGTPYEAFF

V gene: TRBV9
CDR3 length: 15
clone size: .
J gene: TRBJ2-7
D gene: .
CDR3 DNA: TGTGCCAGCAGCGTAGCTACTGGCCCCAATTACGAGCAGTACTTC
CDR3 protein: CASSVATGPNYEQYF

V gene: TRBV7-3
CDR3 length: 11
clone size: once
J gene: TRBJ2-1
D gene: .
CDR3 DNA: TGTGCCAGCAGCGCGTGGGGTGAGCAGTTCTTC
CDR3 protein: CASSAWGEQFF

V gene: TRBV10-3
CDR3 length: 14
clone size: once
J gene: TRBJ1-5
D gene: TRBD1
CDR3 DNA: TGTGCCATCAGGCAGCAGGGGGAGAGTCAGCCCCAGCATTTT
CDR3 protein: CAIRQQGESQPQHF

V gene: TRBV5-8
CDR3 length: 13
clone size: .
J gene: TRBJ1-1
D gene: .
CDR3 DNA: TGTGCCAGCAGTACGGGCGAGACCACTGAAGCTTTCTTT
CDR3 protein: CASSTGETTEAFF

V gene: TRBV6-6
CDR3 length: 16
clone size: .
J gene: TRBJ1-3
D gene: .
CDR3 DNA: TGTGCCAGCAGATCACGCTCAGGGCTCAGAGGAAACACCATATATTTT
CDR3 protein: CASRSRSGLRGNTIYF

V gene: TRBV28
CDR3 length: 14
clone size: .
J gene: TRBJ1-5
D gene: .
CDR3 DNA: TGTGCCAGCAGTTTATATAGCGGCAATCAGCCCCAGCATTTT
CDR3 protein: CASSLYSGNQPQHF

V gene: TRBV4-3
CDR3 length: 16
clone size: .
J gene: TRBJ2-1
D gene: .
CDR3 DNA: TGCGCCAGCAGCCAGCGATTAGGGACTCGCTACAATGAGCAGTTCTTC
CDR3 protein: CASSQRLGTRYNEQFF

V gene: TRBV5-1
CDR3 length: 16
clone size: .
J gene: TRBJ2-2
D gene: TRBD1
CDR3 DNA: TGCGCCAGCAGTCCTAGGACAGGGGGAAGGGCCGGGGAGCTGTTTTTT
CDR3 protein: CASSPRTGGRAGELFF

V gene: TRBV5-6
CDR3 length: 13
clone size: .
J gene: TRBJ1-1
D gene: .
CDR3 DNA: TGTGCCAGCAGCTTGGGAAGGAACACTGAAGCTTTCTTT
CDR3 protein: CASSLGRNTEAFF

V gene: TRBV6-5
CDR3 length: 16
clone size: .
J gene: TRBJ1-2
D gene: .
CDR3 DNA: TGTGCCAGCAGTTCGGGTCACCTAACCTCACTCGGAGGCTACACCTTC
CDR3 protein: CASSSGHLTSLGGYTF

V gene: TRBV14
CDR3 length: 17
clone size: .
J gene: TRBJ2-1
D gene: TRBD1
CDR3 DNA: TGTGCCAGCAGTATTGAACTGGGGACAGGGGGCTTGGATGAGCAGTTCTTC
CDR3 protein: CASSIELGTGGLDEQFF

V gene: TRBV4-1
CDR3 length: 14
clone size: .
J gene: TRBJ2-7
D gene: .
CDR3 DNA: TGCGCCAGCAGCCAAGAGGCAGGGGGGTACGAGCAGTACTTC
CDR3 protein: CASSQEAGGYEQYF

V gene: TRBV18
CDR3 length: 17
clone size: .
J gene: TRBJ2-6
D gene: TRBD1
CDR3 DNA: TGTGCCAGCTCAGACGGACAGGGCTGGGCTGGGGCCAACGTCCTGACTTTC
CDR3 protein: CASSDGQGWAGANVLTF

V gene: TRBV4-2
CDR3 length: 16
clone size: .
J gene: TRBJ2-1
D gene: TRBD2
CDR3 DNA: TGTGCCAGCGACCCGGGGCCTAGCGGAGTGGGCAATGAGCAGTTCTTC
CDR3 protein: CASDPGPSGVGNEQFF

V gene: TRBV9
CDR3 length: 16
clone size: .
J gene: TRBJ2-7
D gene: .
CDR3 DNA: TGTGCCAGCAGCGTAGATCCGGGACTCTCATTGTACGAGCAGTACTTC
CDR3 protein: CASSVDPGLSLYEQYF

V gene: TRBV27
CDR3 length: 15
clone size: .
J gene: TRBJ1-5
D gene: TRBD1
CDR3 DNA: TGTGCCAGCAGTCCGTCGGGACAGGGCAATCAGCCCCAGCATTTT
CDR3 protein: CASSPSGQGNQPQHF

V gene: TRBV15
CDR3 length: 14
clone size: few
J gene: TRBJ1-5
D gene: .
CDR3 DNA: TGTGCCACCAGCAGAGATGGGACGGGGCAGCCCCAGCATTTT
CDR3 protein: CATSRDGTGQPQHF

V gene: TRBV19
CDR3 length: 15
clone size: few
J gene: TRBJ1-2
D gene: TRBD1
CDR3 DNA: TGTGCCAGTAGTTCAAGGACAGGGGGGGACTATGGCTACACCTTC
CDR3 protein: CASSSRTGGDYGYTF

V gene: TRBV28
CDR3 length: 14
clone size: .
J gene: TRBJ2-1
D gene: TRBD1
CDR3 DNA: TGTGCCAGCGGGGACAGGGTAAGGGACAATGAGCAGTTCTTC
CDR3 protein: CASGDRVRDNEQFF

V gene: TRBV7-9
CDR3 length: 16
clone size: .
J gene: TRBJ2-7
D gene: TRBD1
CDR3 DNA: TGTGCCAGCCCCTCGGGACAGGGGGTTCCTCCCTACGAGCAGTACTTC
CDR3 protein: CASPSGQGVPPYEQYF

V gene: TRBV7-9
CDR3 length: 14
clone size: few
J gene: TRBJ1-4
D gene: TRBD1
CDR3 DNA: TGTGCCAGCAGCTCGGGACAGGCCGGGGAAAAACTGTTTTTT
CDR3 protein: CASSSGQAGEKLFF

V gene: TRBV4-3
CDR3 length: 14
clone size: .
J gene: TRBJ2-4
D gene: .
CDR3 DNA: TGCGCCAGCAGCCCGACTCTAGCCAAAAACATTCAGTACTTC
CDR3 protein: CASSPTLAKNIQYF

V gene: TRBV6-5
CDR3 length: 14
clone size: .
J gene: TRBJ1-1
D gene: .
CDR3 DNA: TGTGCCAGCAGTTACTCGACCGGGGTAACTGAAGCTTTCTTT
CDR3 protein: CASSYSTGVTEAFF

V gene: TRBV30
CDR3 length: 13
clone size: .
J gene: TRBJ2-4
D gene: TRBD1
CDR3 DNA: TGTGCCTGGAGTGTACAGGGGGGTCACATTCAGTACTTC
CDR3 protein: CAWSVQGGHIQYF

V gene: TRBV7-2
CDR3 length: 14
clone size: .
J gene: TRBJ1-2
D gene: .
CDR3 DNA: TGTGCCAGCATCTCAGCGACAGGAAACTATGGCTACACCTTC
CDR3 protein: CASISATGNYGYTF

V gene: TRBV6-6
CDR3 length: 13
clone size: .
J gene: TRBJ2-1
D gene: .
CDR3 DNA: TGTGCCAGCATTCCCGACGGGTGGCGGGGGCAGTTCTTC
CDR3 protein: CASIPDGWRGQFF

V gene: TRBV6-1
CDR3 length: 15
clone size: .
J gene: TRBJ1-4
D gene: .
CDR3 DNA: TGTGCCAGCAGTGCCGTGGGGGCAACTAATGAAAAACTGTTTTTT
CDR3 protein: CASSAVGATNEKLFF

V gene: TRBV6-1
CDR3 length: 13
clone size: once
J gene: TRBJ2-2
D gene: .
CDR3 DNA: TGTGCCAGCAGCGAAGTGGGGTCCGGGGAGCTGTTTTTT
CDR3 protein: CASSEVGSGELFF

V gene: TRBV6-5
CDR3 length: 14
clone size: .
J gene: TRBJ2-1
D gene: .
CDR3 DNA: TGTGCCAGCAGTTACTCGGGGGCAGGGGATGAGCAGTTCTTC
CDR3 protein: CASSYSGAGDEQFF

V gene: TRBV15
CDR3 length: 13
clone size: once
J gene: TRBJ1-2
D gene: TRBD1
CDR3 DNA: TGTGCCACCCCTGGTCAGGGGGAGAAGGGCTACACCTTC
CDR3 protein: CATPGQGEKGYTF

V gene: TRBV7-9
CDR3 length: 14
clone size: once
J gene: TRBJ2-5
D gene: .
CDR3 DNA: TGTGCCAGCAGCTTAGCGGTTAGCGGCAGCAGCCAGTACTTC
CDR3 protein: CASSLAVSGSSQYF

V gene: TRBV6-1
CDR3 length: 13
clone size: .
J gene: TRBJ2-7
D gene: .
CDR3 DNA: TGTGCCAGCAGAGAATACAGGTTCTACGAGCAGTACTTC
CDR3 protein: CASREYRFYEQYF

V gene: TRBV7-2
CDR3 length: 18
clone size: .
J gene: TRBJ1-3
D gene: .
CDR3 DNA: TGTGCCAGCAGCTTACACCGGCCCCGGACATTCAAAAGAAACACCATATATTTT
CDR3 protein: CASSLHRPRTFKRNTIYF

V gene: TRBV29-1
CDR3 length: 15
clone size: .
J gene: TRBJ2-7
D gene: TRBD2
CDR3 DNA: TGCAGCGTTGAATTCCGTAGGACTAGCGGATACGAGCAGTACTTC
CDR3 protein: CSVEFRRTSGYEQYF

V gene: TRBV21-1
CDR3 length: 16
clone size: .
J gene: TRBJ1-6
D gene: .
CDR3 DNA: TGTGCCAGTCTCTGGGGGGCAGCCATATATAATTCACCCCTCCACTTT
CDR3 protein: CASLWGAAIYNSPLHF

V gene: TRBV23-1
CDR3 length: 15
clone size: .
J gene: TRBJ1-1
D gene: .
CDR3 DNA: TGCGCCAGCAGTCCCACTAGGGGGGGGTACACTGAAGCTTTCTTT
CDR3 protein: CASSPTRGGYTEAFF

V gene: TRBV7-3
CDR3 length: 13
clone size: .
J gene: TRBJ2-7
D gene: .
CDR3 DNA: TGTGCCAGCAGCTACCCGGACTCCCCGGTGCAGTACTTC
CDR3 protein: CASSYPDSPVQYF